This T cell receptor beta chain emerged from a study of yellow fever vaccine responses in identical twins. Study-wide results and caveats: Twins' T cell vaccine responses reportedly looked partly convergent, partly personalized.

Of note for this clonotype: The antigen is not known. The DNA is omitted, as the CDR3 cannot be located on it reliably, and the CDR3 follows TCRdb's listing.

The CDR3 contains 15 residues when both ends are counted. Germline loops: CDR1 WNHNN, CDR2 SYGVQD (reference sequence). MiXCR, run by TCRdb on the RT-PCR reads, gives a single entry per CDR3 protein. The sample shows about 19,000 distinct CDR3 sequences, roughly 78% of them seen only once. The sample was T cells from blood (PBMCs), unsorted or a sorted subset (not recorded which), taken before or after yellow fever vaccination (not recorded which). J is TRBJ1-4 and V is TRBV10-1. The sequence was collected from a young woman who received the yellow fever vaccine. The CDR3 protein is CASSHTFRLMKNCFF.